This is a list of T cell receptor beta chains from one sample in a study of CD8 T cells in ankylosing spondylitis. Each CDR3 protein is one row after TCRdb ran MiXCR on the 5' RACE reads. The sample carries some 250,000 distinct CDR3 sequences, roughly a quarter recorded once. The sequenced sample was blood, either unsorted or a sorted T cell fraction (not recorded which). The source of these receptors is a male donor with ankylosing spondylitis or in good health (not recorded which). Each CDR3 is given with its conserved first and last residue. Each record gives: V gene, J gene, D gene, clone size, CDR3 DNA, CDR3 protein. A D gene is named only where the DNA matches it firmly. Size is omitted from some rows. Given values are once, few, many or a class for expanded clones.

>TRBV20-1|TRBJ2-7|NA|NA
TGCAGTGCTAGAACCCTGGACACAAATTCCTACGAGCAGTACTTC
CSARTLDTNSYEQYF
>TRBV9|TRBJ1-2|NA|NA
TGTGCCAGCAGCGTCGACGGAGACTATGGCTACACCTTC
CASSVDGDYGYTF
>TRBV20-1|TRBJ2-2|NA|NA
TGCAGTGCTAGCACAGGGGGGGCGAACACCGGGGAGCTGTTTTTT
CSASTGGANTGELFF
>TRBV15|TRBJ1-5|NA|once
TGTGCCACCAGCATTTCGGGCGGACCCCAGCATTTT
CATSISGGPQHF
>TRBV10-3|TRBJ1-1|NA|many
TGTGCCATCAGTGAGTCGAGACAGAACACTGAAGCTTTCTTT
CAISESRQNTEAFF
>TRBV20-1|TRBJ2-3|NA|NA
TGCAGTGCTAGTGTTAGCACAGATACGCAGTATTTT
CSASVSTDTQYF
>TRBV7-2|TRBJ2-5|NA|many
TGTGCCAGCAGCTTAAGTCAAAGTAGCGGCCAAGAGACCCAGTACTTC
CASSLSQSSGQETQYF
>TRBV19|TRBJ2-7|NA|NA
TGTGCCAGTACCCGAGGGCCAGGGTCGGTCGAGCAGTACTTC
CASTRGPGSVEQYF
>TRBV20-1|TRBJ2-5|TRBD2|few
TGCAGTGCTCCAGAGCGGGGGAAAGAGACCCAGTACTTC
CSAPERGKETQYF
>TRBV5-6|TRBJ1-6|NA|many
TGTGCCAGCAGCTTGGGGGCAATCGGCAATTCACCCCTCCACTTT
CASSLGAIGNSPLHF
>TRBV20-1|TRBJ2-5|NA|NA
TGCAGTGCTAGAGGACTGCCAGCCGGTGAGACCCAGTACTTC
CSARGLPAGETQYF
>TRBV9|TRBJ2-1|NA|few
TGTGCCAGCAGCGTAGGGTGGATCTCCTACAATGAGCAGTTCTTC
CASSVGWISYNEQFF
>TRBV29-1|TRBJ2-3|TRBD2|few
TGCAGCGTTGAATGGACTAGCTATTCCGCTACGCAGTATTTT
CSVEWTSYSATQYF
>TRBV6-6|TRBJ1-3|NA|NA
TGTGCCAGCAGTTATTATTCTGGAAACACCATATATTTT
CASSYYSGNTIYF
>TRBV20-1|TRBJ2-2|NA|NA
TGCAGTGCTCACGTCACTACAGGGAGCCCCGGGGAGCTGTTTTTT
CSAHVTTGSPGELFF
>TRBV20-1|TRBJ2-5|NA|many
TGCAGTGCCTCGGACGAAAGAGGAGAGACCCAGTACTTC
CSASDERGETQYF
>TRBV11-2|TRBJ2-3|TRBD2|NA
TGTGCCAGCAGTACTAGCGGGGCCAGCACAGATACGCAGTATTTT
CASSTSGASTDTQYF
>TRBV20-1|TRBJ2-2|NA|many
TGCAGTGCTAGAGCGTTTATCCGGGGCAGGAAGGACCCGAACACCGGGGAGCTGTTTTTT
CSARAFIRGRKDPNTGELFF
>TRBV30|TRBJ2-1|NA|NA
TGTGCCCGCCAGGGCCCCTCCTGGGATGAGCAGTTCTTC
CARQGPSWDEQFF
>TRBV21-1|TRBJ2-4|NA|NA
TGTGCCAGCAAGTTATGGAGGGGGTCTGACAAAAACATTCAGTACTTC
CASKLWRGSDKNIQYF
>TRBV7-6|TRBJ2-3|NA|many
TGTGCCAGCAGCTTAGGGGGACAAGGGGGTACGCAGTATTTT
CASSLGGQGGTQYF
>TRBV9|TRBJ2-7|NA|NA
TGTGCCAGCAGCGTAGCGGTTTATAGTAGCGTCGAGCAGTACTTC
CASSVAVYSSVEQYF
>TRBV20-1|TRBJ1-6|TRBD1|many
TGCAGTGCAAGGGACAGGGAGTTTGATTCACCCCTCCACTTT
CSARDREFDSPLHF
>TRBV20-1|TRBJ2-3|TRBD1|many
TGCAGTGCTAGTCACAGGGGCGACACAGATACGCAGTATTTT
CSASHRGDTDTQYF
>TRBV20-1|TRBJ2-5|TRBD1|many
TGCAGTGCCATAGTCCCGGGACAGGGGGAGACCCAGTACTTC
CSAIVPGQGETQYF
>TRBV20-1|TRBJ1-1|NA|many
TGCAGTGCGAGTCTGAACACTGAAGCTTTCTTT
CSASLNTEAFF
>TRBV20-1|TRBJ2-2|NA|NA
TGCAGTCGAAAAAACGCGAACACCGGGGAGCTGTTTTTT
CSRKNANTGELFF
>TRBV29-1|TRBJ2-7|TRBD1|NA
TGCAGCGTTGAACAGGGGGCTACCGAGCAGTACTTC
CSVEQGATEQYF
>TRBV7-9|TRBJ2-5|NA|NA
TGTGCCAGCACCCAGACAGGGAGGGAGACCCAGTACTTC
CASTQTGRETQYF
>TRBV20-1|TRBJ1-4|NA|many
TGCAGTGCTAGAGGGCTGTTTGCGGCTAATGAAAAACTGTTTTTT
CSARGLFAANEKLFF
>TRBV18|TRBJ2-5|TRBD2|few
TGTGCCAGCTCACCTCAGACTAGCGGACAAGAGACCCAGTACTTC
CASSPQTSGQETQYF
>TRBV20-1|TRBJ1-2|NA|NA
TGCAGTGCTGCGACGGCCCTTATGTATGGCTACACCTTC
CSAATALMYGYTF
>TRBV20-1|TRBJ2-3|TRBD1|NA
TGCAGTGCTAGAGCCGTGGGACAGGGAATCACAGATACGCAGTATTTT
CSARAVGQGITDTQYF
>TRBV20-1|TRBJ2-7|NA|NA
TGCAGTGCTAGAGGGGGGACGGTCTACTACGAGCAGTACTTC
CSARGGTVYYEQYF
>TRBV20-1|TRBJ1-5|NA|many
TGCAGTGCTAGAAAGACAGGAGTGGATCAGCCCCAGCATTTT
CSARKTGVDQPQHF
>TRBV12-3/TRBV12-4|TRBJ2-4|TRBD1|many
TGTGCCAGCAGTCCGACAGGGGCCAAAAACATTCAGTACTTC
CASSPTGAKNIQYF
>TRBV29-1|TRBJ2-1|TRBD2|NA
TGCAGCGTCAGCAGAGCTAGCGGGCGGAACAATGAGCAGTTCTTC
CSVSRASGRNNEQFF
>TRBV14|TRBJ2-2|NA|many
TGTGCCAGCAGCCAAGATGCTAGGTCCCCCGGGGAGCTGTTTTTT
CASSQDARSPGELFF
>TRBV2|TRBJ2-2|NA|once
TGTGCCAGCAGTGATGCGGCAAGAACCACCGGGGAGCTGTTTTTT
CASSDAARTTGELFF
>TRBV5-1|TRBJ2-3|NA|many
TGCGCCAGCAGCCTGGAACGCCCAGGGGGCACAGATACGCAGTATTTT
CASSLERPGGTDTQYF
>TRBV11-1|TRBJ2-7|NA|NA
TGTGCCAGCAGCCAGGGACGGCGCTACGAGCAGTACTTC
CASSQGRRYEQYF
>TRBV12-3/TRBV12-4|TRBJ2-7|NA|many
TGTGCCAGCACCCAAGGTGGAGGTAAATCCTACGAGCAGTACTTC
CASTQGGGKSYEQYF
>TRBV27|TRBJ2-7|TRBD1|few
TGTGCCAGCAAGAAGGACAGGGGGCTAGGAGAGCAGTACTTC
CASKKDRGLGEQYF
>TRBV11-2|TRBJ2-3|NA|many
TGTGCCAGCTCCCCGGAGTTGGCAGATACGCAGTATTTT
CASSPELADTQYF
>TRBV7-9|TRBJ1-1|NA|NA
TGTGCCAGCAGCCCCCCCACGCAGCACACTGAAGCTTTCTTT
CASSPPTQHTEAFF
>TRBV5-1|TRBJ2-7|NA|NA
TGCGCCAGCAGAACCGGGGCGTGGGACGAGCAGTACTTC
CASRTGAWDEQYF
>TRBV27|TRBJ2-5|NA|few
TGTGCCAGCAGTTTATCCAGGGGCCAGGGGACCCAGTACTTC
CASSLSRGQGTQYF
>TRBV10-3|TRBJ2-3|NA|many
TGTGCCACCAAGCAACGGCTTCTCGCAGATACGCAGTATTTT
CATKQRLLADTQYF
>TRBV2|TRBJ2-2|TRBD1|few
TGTGCCAGCAGGACAGGGGAGTTCACCGGGGAGCTGTTTTTT
CASRTGEFTGELFF
>TRBV29-1|TRBJ2-1|NA|NA
TGCAGCGTTGAAGCTAGCGGGCATCCCAGGGGGGGAGAGCAGTTCTTC
CSVEASGHPRGGEQFF
>TRBV20-1|TRBJ2-7|NA|few
TGCAGTGCTACAGTACATCGGGACAAATCCTACGAGCAGTACTTC
CSATVHRDKSYEQYF
>TRBV20-1|TRBJ2-5|TRBD1|many
TGCAGTGCTAGACATAGAATACAGGGGCCCAAGACCCAGTACTTC
CSARHRIQGPKTQYF
>TRBV20-1|TRBJ2-1|NA|many
TGCAGTGAGAGGTGGGGGCGGGCCTACAATGAGCAGTTCTTC
CSERWGRAYNEQFF
>TRBV6-1|TRBJ2-3|TRBD2|NA
TGTGCCAGCAGTGAGATGTTGGGGGGGGATACGCAGTATTTT
CASSEMLGGDTQYF
>TRBV20-1|TRBJ2-3|TRBD2|many
TGCAGTGCTAGTGGTGGGTCTAGCGGGCCCACAGATACGCAGTATTTT
CSASGGSSGPTDTQYF
>TRBV20-1|TRBJ1-2|NA|many
TGCAGTGCTCACGACGGATACTATGGCTACACCTTC
CSAHDGYYGYTF
>TRBV12-3/TRBV12-4|TRBJ2-5|NA|many
TGTGCCAGCAACAACCGGGGCAGCCAAGAGACCCAGTACTTC
CASNNRGSQETQYF